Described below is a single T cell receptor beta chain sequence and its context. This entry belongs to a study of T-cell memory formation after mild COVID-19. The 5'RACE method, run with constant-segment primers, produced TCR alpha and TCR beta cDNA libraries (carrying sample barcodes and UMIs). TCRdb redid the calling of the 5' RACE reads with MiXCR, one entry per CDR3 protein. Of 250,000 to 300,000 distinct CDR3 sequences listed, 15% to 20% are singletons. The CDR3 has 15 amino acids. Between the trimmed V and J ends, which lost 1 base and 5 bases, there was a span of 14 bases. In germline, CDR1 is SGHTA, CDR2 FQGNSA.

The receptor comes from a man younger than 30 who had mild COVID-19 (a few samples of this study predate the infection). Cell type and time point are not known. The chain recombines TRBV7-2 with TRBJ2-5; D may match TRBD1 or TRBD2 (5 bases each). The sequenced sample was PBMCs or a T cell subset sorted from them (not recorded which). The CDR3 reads CASSLVVGWGETQYF. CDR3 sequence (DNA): TGTGCCAGCAGCTTAGTAGTAGGGTGGGGGGAGACCCAGTACTTC.